This TCR beta chain was identified during a study of blood T cell repertoires in COVID-19. The ends lost 2 bases at V and 2 bases at J; junction bases unmatched: 4. Per germline, CDR1 GTSNPN and CDR2 SVGIG (reference sequence). This CDR3 is 15 amino acids long. Assay used: immunoSEQ multiplex PCR; TCRdb lists only in-frame clones, some missing. Here the sample spans about 300,000 clones, 65% to 85% being singletons. This clone has just one count. The TCR sequence derives from a human donor with COVID-19, enrolled during active disease. The donor label of this sample is uncertain. The chain recombines TRBV30 with TRBJ2-5, with 11 positions matching TRBD2. The sample was peripheral blood. The CDR3 region is CAWSLTSGRQETQYF. CDR3 coding DNA: TGTGCCTGGAGTCTCACTAGCGGGAGACAAGAGACCCAGTACTTC.